This T cell receptor (beta chain) was obtained from a study of T cell changes during pregnancy in multiple sclerosis. This clone is medium-sized (0.01 to 0.1%) within its sample. CDR3 size: 11 residues. V lost 4 bases and J lost 5, with 5 bases in between. Germline V gene sequence: CDR1 KGHSH, CDR2 LQKENI. The method was immunoSEQ multiplex PCR; TCRdb's version includes in-frame clones alone and lacks a portion of them. There are 55,000 to 85,000 clones in the sample; under 95% occur only once, and more than 1.2% lies in the top ten. The source is a female donor with multiple sclerosis, enrolled in a pregnancy study. The sample in question was peripheral blood, obtained after pregnancy. V is TRBV18 and J is TRBJ2-5; D remains ambiguous. CDR3 in DNA: TGTGCCAGCTCACTATCGGAGACCCAGTACTTC. Its translation: CASSLSETQYF.